The clone carrying this T cell receptor (beta chain) was seen repeatedly, ten times or more. The data were taken from a study of human T cells and chemical hapten exposure. One entry per CDR3 protein, called by TCRdb with MiXCR from the RACE reads. The table records about 170,000 distinct CDR3 sequences, about a quarter of them present only once. Sample time point: patch test 3, about 24 weeks after DPC sensitization. Described treatment: therapeutic diphenylcyclopropenone sensitization with weekly scalp DPC. Germline V gives CDR1 SEHNR, CDR2 FQNEAQ (reference sequence). Losses at the gene ends were 4 bases for V and 1 base for J; bases not matched to a gene: 3. The length of the CDR3 is 15 residues.

The chain uses TRBV7-9 and TRBJ2-2, with 7 bases that match TRBD1. Material: whole blood, obtained in connection with sensitization to the hapten diphenylcyclopropenone (DPC). This TCR was sampled from a woman under 30 with alopecia areata. Some clones in this sample may be carry-over from other donors' samples. The DNA of the CDR3 is TGTGCCAGCAGCTCGGACAGGTTGAACACCGGGGAGCTGTTTTTT. Translation gives CASSSDRLNTGELFF.